This TCR beta chain was sequenced for a study of blood T cell repertoires in COVID-19 (dated by TCRdb to 2020 to 2022). For context, the study as a whole: Collaborator samples came from the United States, Italy and Spain and covered acute and convalescent phases of COVID-19. The repertoires were made available in a free public database intended to serve as a resource for research on the immune response to SARS-CoV-2. The prospective study material was composed of cDNA or gDNA derived from T cells, B-cell-depleted T cells, or PBMCs. A de-identified subject ID, COVID-19 status, age in years and sex were almost always included in the sample metadata. Deeply sampled blood TCRbeta repertoires from subjects exposed to, actively infected with, or recovered from COVID-19 were included in the dataset. Where HLA class I and class II types were available, the types were taken from metadata supplied by the sample provider, not from assay-based typing. The samples were drawn from the first 160 participants of the ongoing ImmuneRACE study and from 1,254 subjects provided by 6 global collaborators.

On this clone: There is no known antigen for this receptor. It has no much larger one-base neighbor in the sample; base qualities were not kept.

In Seattle, one collaborating source enrolled patients while the infection was active and tracked those patients longitudinally over the course of disease. Each collaborating institution followed its own protocols to collect whole blood in K2EDTA tubes. Collaborator samples were shipped for TCRbeta analysis as frozen whole blood, isolated PBMCs, or DNA extracted from either sample type. TCRbeta CDR3 regions were amplified from genomic DNA using the immunoSEQ Assay, a bias-controlled multiplex PCR. Per the authors' processing: The number of nucleated cells in each sample was estimated by amplification of reference gene primers within the assay. To quantify the absolute abundance of each unique TCRbeta CDR3 rearrangement, sequence reads were collapsed and filtered. For each sample, productive Simpson clonality was calculated as the square root of Simpson's diversity index across productive rearrangements. TCRdb stores this immuneACCESS table with in-frame sequences only. Part of the clones is absent; in the studies checked, under half of the shortfall reflects unresolved V genes, and no reason is known for the rest. That table supplies the V and J calls and clone size; D and trimming were determined from the DNA. Here the sample has over 150,000 clones; about 85% occur a single time. Under 0.8% of the sample lies in the top ten.

Here is what the overall study found, with its caveats: How much clinical and demographic metadata was included differed by source and by participant, and the metadata was provided uncurated.

Inclusive of the bounding cysteine and phenylalanine, the CDR3 is 17 residues long. Only the CDR3 DNA stays, 51 bases, in frame from base 1. Per the germline V gene (reference sequence), LGHDT is the CDR1 and YNNKEL is the CDR2. V is cut back by 2 bases and J by 2 bases, with 7 bases in the junction unmatched. This receptor was taken from a man aged 60 to 69 with COVID-19, enrolled during active disease. Sequenced material: peripheral blood. The rearranged chain carries TRBV3-1 (or the pseudogene TRBV3-2) and TRBJ2-5, and TRBD2 matches 11 of the central bases. The DNA sequence is given as TGTGCCAGCAGCCAAACTCCAATAGCGGGGGGGCAAGAGACCCAGTACTTC. It translates as CASSQTPIAGGQETQYF.